The next 3 T cell receptor beta chains were all read from a single sample in a study of blood T cell repertoires in COVID-19. Measured with immunoSEQ multiplex PCR; TCRdb has only the in-frame clones, and not every one. Seen here are approximately 25,000 clones, roughly three quarters observed once, and the top ten hold roughly 16%. The sequenced sample was peripheral blood. The origin of the receptors is a man aged 80 or over with active or convalescent COVID-19.

The chain couples TRBV6-5 to TRBJ2-3; tentative D call: TRBD2 (7 bases). Trimming removed 0 bases from V and 2 bases from J, with 9 bases in between. The CDR3 loop spans 15 amino acids. Germline V gene lookup returns CDR1 MNHEY and CDR2 SVGAGI. CDR3 residues: CASSYSGGATDTQYF. The CDR3 DNA reads as TGTGCCAGCAGTTACTCTGGGGGGGCCACAGATACGCAGTATTTT.

The chain has TRBV6-7 and TRBJ1-5; 10 bases line up with TRBD1. TRBV6-7 is placed among ORFs of uncertain function. The J segment lost 5 bases and the V segment lost 1 base, leaving 11 bases of the junction unmatched. CDR3 length: 18 amino acids. CDR3 coding DNA: TGTGCCAGCAGTTACTTGAAAATACCGGACAGGGGGGATCAGCCCCAGCATTTT. This translates into CASSYLKIPDRGDQPQHF.

This chain links TRBV4-1 with TRBJ2-1, with unresolved D. Trimming took off 1 base at V and 2 bases at J, with 21 bases between the two ends. This CDR3 spans 19 amino acids. Per the germline V gene, CDR1 is MGHRA and CDR2 is YSYEKL. The DNA of the CDR3 is TGCGCCAGCAGCCAAGGATATTCGAGGTTGATTTCCCCCTACAATGAGCAGTTCTTC. Residues: CASSQGYSRLISPYNEQFF.